The next 6 T cell receptor beta chains were all read from a single sample in a study of T cells in Graves' hyperthyroidism and ophthalmopathy. TCR beta CDR3 region amplification was performed from RNA transcripts. Researchers ran a first-round RT-PCR on the TCR CDR3 using the HTBI primer set. TCRdb re-called the multiplex PCR reads with MiXCR, one entry per CDR3 protein. This table has approximately 740,000 distinct CDR3 sequences, around 15% appearing once. Material: blood. The receptors were sampled from a woman younger than 30 with Graves' hyperthyroidism.

The chain is built from TRBV6-2 or TRBV6-3 and TRBJ2-7; D gene unclear. Trimming took 0 bases from V and 6 from J, leaving 3 bases between them. Germline V gene data show CDR1 as MNHEY and CDR2 as SVGEGT. The CDR3 sequence is 11 residues long. CDR3 sequence reads: CASSYSFEQYF. The CDR3 DNA follows: TGTGCCAGCAGTTACTCGTTCGAGCAGTACTTC.

This clonotype came up many times. The chain employs TRBV28 and TRBJ1-5; D possibly corresponds to TRBD1 (6 bases). With 5 bases removed from V and 6 bases from J, the gap between germline ends came to 17 bases. This CDR3 is built from 15 residues. CDR1 is MDHEN, CDR2 SYDVKM, per germline. Here the CDR3 reads CASSTMGRGAQPQHF. The CDR3 nucleotides are TGTGCCAGCAGTACAATGGGCAGGGGTGCTCAGCCCCAGCATTTT.

This clonotype was seen ten or more times. The rearrangement uses TRBV7-2 and TRBJ2-5; D gene uncertain. Germline V gene lookup returns CDR1 SGHTA and CDR2 FQGNSA. The V end lost 5 bases, the J end lost 3 bases, and 4 bases lay between the germline ends. The CDR3 runs 11 residues. CDR3 sequence (DNA): TGTGCCAGCAGCAGAAAAGAGACCCAGTACTTC. Encoded protein: CASSRKETQYF.

The rearrangement uses TRBV5-1 and TRBJ1-4; D gene ambiguous. The V gene lost 4 bases and the J gene lost 8 bases, with 18 bases spanning the gap. Germline loops: CDR1 SGHRS, CDR2 YFSETQ. This CDR3 has 15 amino acids. The CDR3 sequence is CASSPLGRSREKLFF. Written as DNA, the CDR3 is TGCGCCAGCAGCCCCCTCGGTCGGTCGCGGGAAAAACTGTTTTTT.

This clonotype was seen ten or more times. J is TRBJ2-2 and V is TRBV20-1; 8 bases are shared with TRBD1. The CDR3 length is 17 residues. The trim removed 1 base at V and 7 bases at J, leaving 14 bases unmatched. Germline-derived CDR1 and CDR2 are DFQATT and SNEGSKA (reference sequence). CDR3 region: CSARVPGQGAIVGELFF. In DNA form, the CDR3 reads TGCAGTGCTAGAGTCCCGGGGCAGGGGGCGATAGTCGGGGAGCTGTTTTTT.

The chain recombines TRBV28 with TRBJ2-4; possibly TRBD1 or TRBD2 for D (5 bases each). Germline V lookup: CDR1 MDHEN, CDR2 SYDVKM. V lost 7 bases, J lost 10 bases, and 20 bases lay in between. This CDR3 spans 14 amino acids. The CDR3 protein is CASIPRGRVRIQYF. CDR3 DNA sequence: TGTGCCAGCATCCCCCGGGGCAGGGTAAGGATTCAGTACTTC. The variable domain in full, with the rest retrieved from reference TRBV28 and TRBJ2-4, is DVKVTQSSRYLVKRTGEKVFLECVQDMDHENMFWYRQDPGLGLRLIYFSYDVKMKEKGDIPEGYSVSREKKERFSLILESASTNQTSMYLCASIPRGRVRIQYFGAGTRLSVL.